This entry features one T cell receptor beta chain sequence. Its antigen is not known. This specimen comes from a study of response to subunit inactivated influenza vaccine. Study-wide findings and caveats: The authors suggested that few new T cells are recruited per seasonal influenza vaccination.

TCRdb re-analysed the RT-PCR reads in MiXCR, keeping a single row per CDR3 protein. The repertoire holds about 480,000 distinct CDR3 sequences, with 10% to 15% as singletons. Germline values: CDR1 DFQATT, CDR2 SNEGSKA (reference sequence). The germline V and J ends were trimmed by 0 bases and 3 bases, with 15 bases remaining between them. This CDR3 is 15 amino acids long. Sample: PBMCs from blood, taken roughly 45 days after vaccination. This clonotype originated in a man in his fifties who received an inactivated influenza vaccine. V is TRBV20-1 and J is TRBJ2-7; D remains ambiguous. The chain's CDR3 is CSARDPVGEIYEQYF. As DNA, the CDR3 is TGCAGTGCTAGAGACCCCGTCGGAGAGATCTACGAGCAGTACTTC.